Following are 18 T cell receptor beta chains from one sample sequenced in a study of cytomegalovirus exposure and HLA in healthy donors. PCR was performed using 60 Vbeta and 13 Jbeta primers. Data came from immunoSEQ multiplex PCR; TCRdb stores just in-frame clones and leaves some out. The sample yields more than 80,000 clones, roughly 71% seen once. Sequenced input: PBMCs. The receptor source for this set is a male donor in good health and CMV-seropositive.

This clone was detected many times. The chain joins TRBV4-2 to TRBJ1-1, with D possibly being TRBD1 (5 bases). Germline V gives CDR1 LGHNA, CDR2 YNFKEQ. Trimming cost V 3 bases and J 1 base, with 6 bases left between them. CDR3 length equals 13 residues. CDR3 nucleotides: TGTGCCAGCAGCCAGACAGAGAACACTGAAGCTTTCTTT. This gives the protein CASSQTENTEAFF.

The V call is TRBV14, the J call TRBJ2-7; D is possibly TRBD1 (6 bases). The CDR3 spans 16 residues. Trimming cost V 4 bases and J 3 bases, with 19 bases left between them. Looked up from germline, CDR1 is SGHDN and CDR2 is FVKESK. This chain's CDR3 is CASSPPWGRGFYEQYF. CDR3 coding DNA: TGTGCCAGCAGCCCCCCTTGGGGCAGGGGATTCTACGAGCAGTACTTC.

This clone turned up a few times. The chain combines TRBV6-5 with TRBJ2-7; TRBD2 matches 12 bases. This CDR3 has 14 amino acids. J was trimmed by 7 bases and V by 6 bases; bases with no gene match: 7. Germline assignment: CDR1 MNHEY and CDR2 SVGAGI. CDR3 residues: CASRYLAGGREQYF. CDR3 nucleotides: TGTGCCAGCAGATATCTAGCGGGGGGGCGTGAGCAGTACTTC.

The chain carries TRBV19 and TRBJ2-7, with D perhaps matching TRBD2 (6 bases). Looked up from germline, CDR1 is LNHDA and CDR2 is SQIVND (reference sequence). CDR3 length equals 17 residues. The ends were cut back, 4 bases at V and 2 bases at J, with 21 bases in the middle. As DNA, the CDR3 is TGTGCCAGTAGTACCCGTTGGCGGGACGCGTCACCCTACGAGCAGTACTTC. It is translated as CASSTRWRDASPYEQYF.

This clone turned up a few times. This rearrangement joins TRBV5-6 to TRBJ2-5; D call uncertain. This CDR3 region has 15 residues. Between the trimmed V and J ends, which lost 3 bases and 4 bases, there was a span of 16 bases. Germline V gives CDR1 SGHDT, CDR2 YYEEEE. DNA for the CDR3: TGTGCCAGCAGCTACAGTACCCGGCATGTAGAGACCCAGTACTTC. Protein sequence: CASSYSTRHVETQYF.

The rearrangement links TRBV9 to TRBJ1-1; 12 nucleotides agree with TRBD1. The ends lost 6 bases at V and 5 bases at J; junction bases unmatched: 11. The CDR3 runs 16 residues. CDR1 and CDR2 from the germline V gene are SGDLS and YYNGEE. The DNA of the CDR3 is TGTGCCAGCAACAGAGGGACAGGGGGCTCGAGGACTGAAGCTTTCTTT. It codes for CASNRGTGGSRTEAFF.

The chain links TRBV2 to TRBJ1-1; tentative D call: TRBD1 (5 bases). V was cut by 5 bases and J by 3 bases, with 13 bases left in between. Germline values: CDR1 SNHLY, CDR2 FYNNEI. CDR3 length: 14 amino acids. As DNA, the CDR3 is TGTGCCAGCAGTTTCGGGGGTTACGACACTGAAGCTTTCTTT. It yields the protein CASSFGGYDTEAFF.

The chain carries TRBV27 and TRBJ2-7, with 7 bases aligning to TRBD2. The CDR3 covers 19 residues. Germline V lookup: CDR1 MNHEY, CDR2 SMNVEV (reference sequence). V shed 5 bases and J 0 bases; nucleotides not matched to a gene: 19. Here the CDR3 reads CASSPIRRGGSGSSYEQYF. The DNA of the CDR3 is TGTGCCAGCAGTCCAATCAGACGCGGGGGAAGTGGAAGCTCCTACGAGCAGTACTTC.

Concerning this clone itself: At one boundary the junction diverges from the germline segment, which might be a read error. The J gene is TRBJ1-2, the V gene TRBV28; no clear D. Germline values: CDR1 MDHEN, CDR2 SYDVKM. The CDR3 covers 12 residues. The CDR3 loop reads CASMSLTHGYPF. CDR3 DNA: TGTGCCAGTATGTCATTGACTCATGGCTACCCCTTC.

This clone was detected only a few times. The chain joins TRBV7-3 to TRBJ2-1; tentatively, D is TRBD1 (5 bases). The length of the CDR3 is 14 residues. V was pared by 2 bases and J by 10 bases, with 15 bases between. Looked up from germline, CDR1 is SGHTA and CDR2 is FQGTGA. Written as DNA, the CDR3 is TGTGCCAGCAGCTTACTGGCCAGGGAAAGAGAGCAGTTCTTC. Amino acids: CASSLLAREREQFF. The full variable domain, rest sourced from reference TRBV7-3 and TRBJ2-1, is GAGVSQTPSNKVTEKGKYVELRCDPISGHTALYWYRQSLGQGPEFLIYFQGTGAADDSGLPNDRFFAVRPEGSVSTLKIQRTERGDSAVYLCASSLLAREREQFFGPGTRLTVL.

The CDR3 loop is CASSPTGAEQYF. CDR3 in DNA: TGTGCCAGCAGTCCGACAGGGGCCGAGCAGTACTTC. The V gene is TRBV27, the J gene TRBJ2-7, with 8 bases that match TRBD1. The CDR3 consists of 12 residues. The V gene end was trimmed by 5 bases and the J gene end by 6 bases; junction bases not matched to a gene: 3. Germline V lookup: CDR1 MNHEY, CDR2 SMNVEV (reference sequence).

This clone was detected once. The chain is built from TRBV15 and TRBJ1-5; D is undetermined. The germline V and J ends were trimmed by 8 bases and 2 bases, with 13 bases remaining between them. This CDR3 contains 14 residues. CDR1 and CDR2 from the germline V gene are LNHNV and YYDKDF (reference sequence). The DNA for the CDR3 is TGTGCCACCGCGCAGGCGAATGGCAATCAGCCCCAGCATTTT. It yields the protein CATAQANGNQPQHF.

CDR3 in amino acids: CASPAINEQFF. The CDR3 nucleotides read TGTGCCAGCCCCGCTATTAATGAGCAGTTCTTC. V gene TRBV6-4 combines with J gene TRBJ2-1; D uncertain. From germline, CDR1 is MRHNA and CDR2 SNTAGT. The V gene lost 8 bases and the J gene lost 7 bases, with 9 bases spanning the gap. The CDR3 extends over 11 amino acids.

The gene calls are TRBV25-1 and TRBJ2-1; 13 positions agree with TRBD2. Germline CDR1 and CDR2: MGHDK and SYGVNS. The CDR3 is 18 amino acids. The junction had 3 bases not matched to a gene; V was cut back by 1 base and J by 0 bases. CDR3 loop: CASSEFGLAGVSYNEQFF. CDR3 bases: TGTGCCAGCAGTGAATTTGGACTAGCGGGGGTCTCCTACAATGAGCAGTTCTTC. The complete variable domain, with remaining parts taken from reference TRBV25-1 and TRBJ2-1, reads EADIYQTPRYLVIGTGKKITLECSQTMGHDKMYWYQQDPGMELHLIHYSYGVNSTEKGDLSSESTVSRIRTEHFPLTLESARPSHTSQYLCASSEFGLAGVSYNEQFFGPGTRLTVL.

The J gene is TRBJ1-1, the V gene TRBV11-2, with 7 bases fitting TRBD1. The CDR3 spans 13 residues. V dropped 0 bases and J dropped 10; count of bases not matched to a gene: 5. The germline V gene encodes CDR1 SGHAT and CDR2 FQNNGV. The CDR3 is CASSLDHRGVAFF. In nucleotides, the CDR3 is TGTGCCAGCAGCTTAGATCACAGGGGAGTAGCTTTCTTT.

J is TRBJ2-7 and V is TRBV9; possibly TRBD1 for D (6 bases). Germline-derived CDR1 and CDR2 are SGDLS and YYNGEE. The length of the CDR3 is 15 residues. Between the trimmed V and J ends, which lost 0 bases and 7 bases, there was a span of 17 bases. Here the CDR3 DNA reads TGTGCCAGCAGCGTAGGAGGGGGAGTAACGAAAGAGCAGTACTTC. It encodes CASSVGGGVTKEQYF.

This clone was recorded only once. The V and J genes are TRBV9 and TRBJ1-4, with 8 positions matching TRBD1. The trim removed 3 bases at V and 3 bases at J, leaving 4 bases unmatched. The CDR3 has 15 amino acids. CDR1 and CDR2 (germline): SGDLS, YYNGEE. The CDR3 protein is CASSARQGPNEKLFF. The CDR3 DNA reads TGTGCCAGCAGCGCCCGACAGGGGCCTAATGAAAAACTGTTTTTT.

The chain couples TRBV13 to TRBJ2-6, with a possible D match to TRBD1 (6 bases). V was clipped by 5 bases and J by 0 bases, with 14 bases between them. Germline V gene lookup returns CDR1 PRHDT and CDR2 FYEKMQ (reference sequence). The CDR3 length is 17 residues. The DNA of the CDR3 is TGTGCCAGCAGCCCCCGGGACATCCGCTCTGGGGCCAACGTCCTGACTTTC. Protein: CASSPRDIRSGANVLTF.